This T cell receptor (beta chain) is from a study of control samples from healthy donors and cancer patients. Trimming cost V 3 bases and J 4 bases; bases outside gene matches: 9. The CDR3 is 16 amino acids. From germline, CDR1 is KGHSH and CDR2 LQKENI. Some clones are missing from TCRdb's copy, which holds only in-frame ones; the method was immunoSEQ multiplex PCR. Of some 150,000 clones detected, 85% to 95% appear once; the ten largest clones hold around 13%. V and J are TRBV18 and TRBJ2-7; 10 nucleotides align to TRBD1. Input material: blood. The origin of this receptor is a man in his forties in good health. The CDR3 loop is CASSPPWTGGSYEQYF. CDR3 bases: TGTGCCAGCTCACCCCCATGGACAGGGGGGTCTTACGAGCAGTACTTC.